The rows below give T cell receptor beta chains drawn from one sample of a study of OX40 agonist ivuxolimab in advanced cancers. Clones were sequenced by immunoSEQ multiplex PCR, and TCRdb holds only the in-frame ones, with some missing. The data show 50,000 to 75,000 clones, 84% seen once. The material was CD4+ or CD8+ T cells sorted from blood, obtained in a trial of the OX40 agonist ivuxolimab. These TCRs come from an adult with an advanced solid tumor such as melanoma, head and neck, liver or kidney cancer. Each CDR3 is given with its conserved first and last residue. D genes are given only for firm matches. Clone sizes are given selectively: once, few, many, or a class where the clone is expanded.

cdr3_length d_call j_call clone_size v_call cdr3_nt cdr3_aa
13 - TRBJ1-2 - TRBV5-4 TGTGCCAGCAGCTTTTCGGGGGGCATCGGCTACACCTTC CASSFSGGIGYTF
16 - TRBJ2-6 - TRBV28 TGTGCCAGCGCTTTATCGGGGGGCGGTGGGGCCAACGTCCTGACTTTC CASALSGGGGANVLTF
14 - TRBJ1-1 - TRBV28 TGTGCCAGCAGCTTATCTACTTGGGCCACTGAAGCTTTCTTT CASSLSTWATEAFF
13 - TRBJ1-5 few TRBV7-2 TGTGCCAGCAGCTTAGTTATCGATCAGCCCCAGCATTTT CASSLVIDQPQHF
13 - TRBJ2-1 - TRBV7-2 TGTGCCAGCAGTTCTGCTGGCAGGGAAGGGCAGTTCTTC CASSSAGREGQFF
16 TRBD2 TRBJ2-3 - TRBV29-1 TGCAGCGTCACTCCTAAGCGGGGGGCTCCGACAGATACGCAGTATTTT CSVTPKRGAPTDTQYF
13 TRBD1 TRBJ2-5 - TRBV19 TGTGCCAGTAGCGACAGGGTAAGGGAGACCCAGTACTTC CASSDRVRETQYF
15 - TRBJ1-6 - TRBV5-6 TGTGCCAGCAGGTCCCGCGTCTCCTATAATTCACCCCTCCACTTT CASRSRVSYNSPLHF
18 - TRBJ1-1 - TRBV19 TGTGCCAGTAGTATAACAGGGCCCCCTTGGGGGCTTCTCACTGAAGCTTTCTTT CASSITGPPWGLLTEAFF
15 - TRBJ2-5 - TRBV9 TGTGCCAGCAGCGTAGGTCAGGGGCCGCAAGAGACCCAGTACTTC CASSVGQGPQETQYF
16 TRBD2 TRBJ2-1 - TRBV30 TGTGCCTGGAGTAATTGGGGGCGGCGGGAGGGGAATGAGCAGTTCTTC CAWSNWGRREGNEQFF
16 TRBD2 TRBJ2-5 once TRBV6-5 TGTGCCAGCAGTTACTCTCCAGCGGGAGCGAAAGAGACCCAGTACTTC CASSYSPAGAKETQYF
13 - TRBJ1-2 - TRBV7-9 TGTGCCAGTTCCGGCTTTACTAACTATGGCTACACCTTC CASSGFTNYGYTF
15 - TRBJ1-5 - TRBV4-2 TGTGCCAGCAGCCAAGGTAGCCAGGACAATCAGCCCCAGCATTTT CASSQGSQDNQPQHF
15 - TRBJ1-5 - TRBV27 TGTGCCAGCAGTTTATTGGCGGGAAAGAATCAGCCCCAGCATTTT CASSLLAGKNQPQHF
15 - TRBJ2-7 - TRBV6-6 TGTGCCAGCAGTCTACCTATGGGAACAGCCTACGAGCAGTACTTC CASSLPMGTAYEQYF
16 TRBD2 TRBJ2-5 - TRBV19 TGTGCCAGTAGTATGACCAGCGGGAGGCCGTTAGAGACCCAGTACTTC CASSMTSGRPLETQYF
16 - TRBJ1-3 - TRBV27 TGTGCCAGCAGTCCGGGGACTCCGACCGCTGGAAACACCATATATTTT CASSPGTPTAGNTIYF
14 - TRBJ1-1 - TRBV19 TGTGCCAGTAGTTTCCGGGCCAGATTAACTGAAGCTTTCTTT CASSFRARLTEAFF
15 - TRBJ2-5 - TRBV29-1 TGCAGCGTGCGGGGAGCCCGGGTTTCTTTGGAGACCCAGTACTTC CSVRGARVSLETQYF
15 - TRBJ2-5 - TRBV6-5 TGTGCCAGCAGTTACCGGGGTGTCGGGGAAGAGACCCAGTACTTC CASSYRGVGEETQYF
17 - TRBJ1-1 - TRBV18 TGTGCCAGCTCACCACAGGGGCGCTCACCACTGAACACTGAAGCTTTCTTT CASSPQGRSPLNTEAFF
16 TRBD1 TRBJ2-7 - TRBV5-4 TGTGCCAGCAGCTTGTCCCTGGACAGGGCGATCGACGAGCAGTACTTC CASSLSLDRAIDEQYF
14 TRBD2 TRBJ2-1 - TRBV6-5 TGTGCCAGCAGTTCCCCGGGGGAGGGCAATGAGCAGTTCTTC CASSSPGEGNEQFF
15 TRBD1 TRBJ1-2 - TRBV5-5 TGTGCCAGCAGCTTGAGTTTCGGGACAGTAGTCGGCTACACCTTC CASSLSFGTVVGYTF
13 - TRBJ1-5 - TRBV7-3 TGTGCCAGCAGCTTAAATCGGGGCCAGCCCCAGCATTTT CASSLNRGQPQHF
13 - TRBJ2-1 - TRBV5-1 TGCGCCAGCAGCAGGGACCTCTACAATGAGCAGTTCTTC CASSRDLYNEQFF
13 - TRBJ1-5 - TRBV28 TGTGCCAGCGCGGGGGGAGGGAATCAGCCCCAGCATTTT CASAGGGNQPQHF
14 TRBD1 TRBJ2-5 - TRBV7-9 TGTGCCAGCAGCCCGGACAGGGCGGTGAAGACCCAGTACTTC CASSPDRAVKTQYF
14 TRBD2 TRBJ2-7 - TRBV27 TGTGCCAGCAGTCCGGGACTACCCTCCTACGAGCAGTACTTC CASSPGLPSYEQYF
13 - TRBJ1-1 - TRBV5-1 TGCGCCAGCAGCGGGGGGGACGGCACTGAAGCTTTCTTT CASSGGDGTEAFF
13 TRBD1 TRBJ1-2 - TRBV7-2 TGTGCCAGCAGCCCACAGGGGCTCGATGGCTACACCTTC CASSPQGLDGYTF
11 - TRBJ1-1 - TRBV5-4 TGTGCCATCCGGGACAACACTGAAGCTTTCTTT CAIRDNTEAFF
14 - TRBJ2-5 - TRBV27 TGTGCCAGCAGCAGGGCCCTTGGACCAGAGACCCAGTACTTC CASSRALGPETQYF
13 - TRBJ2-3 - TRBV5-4 TGTGCCAGCAGCTTAACTAGGAGAGATACGCAGTATTTT CASSLTRRDTQYF
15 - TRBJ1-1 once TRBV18 TGTGCCAGCTCACCATTACGTCAGGGGATCACTGAAGCTTTCTTT CASSPLRQGITEAFF
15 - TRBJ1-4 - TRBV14 TGTGCCAGCAGCCAATTCAGGGGTGTCGGGGAAAAACTGTTTTTT CASSQFRGVGEKLFF
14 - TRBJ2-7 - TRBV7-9 TGTGCCAGCAGCTCAGACAGTCCCTCCTACGAGCAGTACTTC CASSSDSPSYEQYF
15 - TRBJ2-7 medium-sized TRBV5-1 TGCGCCAGCAGCTTACAGGTACAAGGACCCTACGAGCAGTACTTC CASSLQVQGPYEQYF
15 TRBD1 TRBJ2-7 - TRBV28 TGTGCCAGCAGTTTAGGGGGGACAGGGGGCTACGAGCAGTACTTC CASSLGGTGGYEQYF
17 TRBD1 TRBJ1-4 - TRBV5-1 TGCGCCAGCAGCTGGGGACAGCGCGCTACAACTAATGAAAAACTGTTTTTT CASSWGQRATTNEKLFF
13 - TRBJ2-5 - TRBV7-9 TGTGCCAGCAGCTTAGATGGTCCGGGGACCCAGTACTTC CASSLDGPGTQYF
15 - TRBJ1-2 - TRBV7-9 TGTGCCAGCAGCTCAGACGGGGGCGCCGGCTATGGCTACACCTTC CASSSDGGAGYGYTF
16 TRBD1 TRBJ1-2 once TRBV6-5 TGTGCCAGCAGTTACTCGTTCGGGACAGATACCTATGGCTACACCTTC CASSYSFGTDTYGYTF
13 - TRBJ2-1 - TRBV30 TGTGCCTGGAGTTCCTTCTCCTACAATGAGCAGTTCTTC CAWSSFSYNEQFF
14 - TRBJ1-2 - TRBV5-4 TGTGCCAGCAGCTGGGACACGGCTTCCTATGGCTACACCTTC CASSWDTASYGYTF
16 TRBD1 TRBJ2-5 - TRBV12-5 TGTGCTAGTGGTTTGGGGCAGGGGGACGTGCAAGAGACCCAGTACTTC CASGLGQGDVQETQYF
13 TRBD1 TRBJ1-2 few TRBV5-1 TGCGCCAGCAGCTTAGTGACAGGGTACGGCTACACCTTC CASSLVTGYGYTF
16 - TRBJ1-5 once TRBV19 TGTGCCAGTAGCGAGACCAACAGGCGACGCAATCAGCCCCAGCATTTT CASSETNRRRNQPQHF
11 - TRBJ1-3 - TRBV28 TGTGCCAGCAGGGACGAGAACACCATATATTTT CASRDENTIYF
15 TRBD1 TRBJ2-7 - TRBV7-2 TGTGCCAGCAGCCATTCCGGGACAGGGGGCCACGAGCAGTACTTC CASSHSGTGGHEQYF
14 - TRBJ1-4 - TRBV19 TGTGCCAGTAGTCCCCGCGGGACTTATGAAAAACTGTTTTTT CASSPRGTYEKLFF